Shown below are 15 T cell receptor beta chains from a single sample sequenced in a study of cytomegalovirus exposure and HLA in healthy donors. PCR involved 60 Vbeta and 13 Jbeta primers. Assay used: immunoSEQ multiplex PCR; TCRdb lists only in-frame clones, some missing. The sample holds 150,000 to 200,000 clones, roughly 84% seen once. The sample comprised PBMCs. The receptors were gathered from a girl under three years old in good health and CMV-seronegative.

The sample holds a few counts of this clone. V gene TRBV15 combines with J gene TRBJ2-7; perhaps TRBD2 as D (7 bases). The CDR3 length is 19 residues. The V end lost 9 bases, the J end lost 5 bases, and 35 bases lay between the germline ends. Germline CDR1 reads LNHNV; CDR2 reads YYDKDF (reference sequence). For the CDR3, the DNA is TGTGCCACACGCCTCGCCGAGCCTCGGAGGGGGAGGGCCGGGGACGAGCAGTACTTC. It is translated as CATRLAEPRRGRAGDEQYF. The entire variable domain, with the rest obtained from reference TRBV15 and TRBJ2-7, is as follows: DAMVIQNPRYQVTQFGKPVTLSCSQTLNHNVMYWYQQKSSQAPKLLFHYYDKDFNNEADTPDNFQSRRPNTSFCFLDIRSPGLGDTAMYLCATRLAEPRRGRAGDEQYFGPGTRLTVT.

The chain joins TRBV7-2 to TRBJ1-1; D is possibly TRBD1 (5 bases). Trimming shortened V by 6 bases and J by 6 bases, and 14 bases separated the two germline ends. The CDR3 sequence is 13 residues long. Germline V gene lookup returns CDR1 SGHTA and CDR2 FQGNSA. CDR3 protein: CASSFRVRAEAFF. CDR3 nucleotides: TGTGCCAGCAGTTTCAGGGTTAGGGCTGAAGCTTTCTTT.

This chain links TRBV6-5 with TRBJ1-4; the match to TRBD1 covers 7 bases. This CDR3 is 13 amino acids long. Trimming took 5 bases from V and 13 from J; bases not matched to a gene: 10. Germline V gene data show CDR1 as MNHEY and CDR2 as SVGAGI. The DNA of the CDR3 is TGTGCCAGCAGTAAACCCGGGACAGATAGACTGTTTTTT. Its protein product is CASSKPGTDRLFF.

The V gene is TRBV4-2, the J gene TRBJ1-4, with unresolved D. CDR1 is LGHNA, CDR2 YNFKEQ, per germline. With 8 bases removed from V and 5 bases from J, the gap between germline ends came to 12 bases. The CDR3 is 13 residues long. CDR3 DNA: TGTGCCAGCGGAGGAGGGAGCAATGAAAAACTGTTTTTT. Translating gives CASGGGSNEKLFF.

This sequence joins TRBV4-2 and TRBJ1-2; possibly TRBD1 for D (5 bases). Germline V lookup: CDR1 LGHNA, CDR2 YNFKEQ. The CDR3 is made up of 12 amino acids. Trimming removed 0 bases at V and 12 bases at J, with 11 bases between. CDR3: CASSQDQGIHTF. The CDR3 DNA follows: TGTGCCAGCAGCCAAGATCAGGGTATCCACACCTTC.

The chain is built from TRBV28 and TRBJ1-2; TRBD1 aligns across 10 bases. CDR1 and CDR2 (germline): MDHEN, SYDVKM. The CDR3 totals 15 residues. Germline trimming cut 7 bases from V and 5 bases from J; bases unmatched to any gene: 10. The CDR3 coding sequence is TGTGCCAGCACCGACCACTCGGGACAGGGGTATGGCTACACCTTC. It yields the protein CASTDHSGQGYGYTF.

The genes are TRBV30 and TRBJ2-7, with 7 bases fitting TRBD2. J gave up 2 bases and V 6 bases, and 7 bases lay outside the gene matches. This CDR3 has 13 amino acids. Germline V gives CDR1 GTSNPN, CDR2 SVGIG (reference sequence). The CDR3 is CACNSGDAYEQYF. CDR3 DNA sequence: TGTGCCTGCAACAGCGGGGACGCCTACGAGCAGTACTTC.

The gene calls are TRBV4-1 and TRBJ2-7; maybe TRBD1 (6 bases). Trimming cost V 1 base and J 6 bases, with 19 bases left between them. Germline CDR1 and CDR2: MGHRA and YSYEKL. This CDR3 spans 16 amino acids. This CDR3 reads CASSQGIGQPLSEQYF. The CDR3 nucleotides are TGCGCCAGCAGCCAAGGTATAGGACAGCCATTATCCGAGCAGTACTTC.

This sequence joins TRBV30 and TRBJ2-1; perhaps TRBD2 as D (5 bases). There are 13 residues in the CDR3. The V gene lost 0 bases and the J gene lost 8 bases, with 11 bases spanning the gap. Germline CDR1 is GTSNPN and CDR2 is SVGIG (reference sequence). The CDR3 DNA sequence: TGTGCCTGGAGTGTATCAGTCGGGGATGAGCAGTTCTTC. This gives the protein CAWSVSVGDEQFF.

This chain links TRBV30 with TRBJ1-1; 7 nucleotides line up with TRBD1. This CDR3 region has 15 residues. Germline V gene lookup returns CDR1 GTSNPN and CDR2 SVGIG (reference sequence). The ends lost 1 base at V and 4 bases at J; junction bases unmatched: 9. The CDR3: CAWSEDRWRGTEAFF. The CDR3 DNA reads TGTGCCTGGAGTGAGGACAGGTGGAGGGGCACTGAAGCTTTCTTT.

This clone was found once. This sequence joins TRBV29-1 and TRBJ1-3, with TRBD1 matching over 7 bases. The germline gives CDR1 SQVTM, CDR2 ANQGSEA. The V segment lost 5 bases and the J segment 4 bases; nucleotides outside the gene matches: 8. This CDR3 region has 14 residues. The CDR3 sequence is CSVLGQAYGNTIYF. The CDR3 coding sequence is TGCAGCGTTTTAGGACAGGCCTACGGAAACACCATATATTTT.

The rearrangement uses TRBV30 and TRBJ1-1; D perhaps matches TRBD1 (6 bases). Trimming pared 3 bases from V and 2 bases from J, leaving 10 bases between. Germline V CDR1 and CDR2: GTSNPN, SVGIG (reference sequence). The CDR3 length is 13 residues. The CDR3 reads CAWSRTANTEAFF. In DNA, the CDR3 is TGTGCCTGGAGCCGGACAGCCAACACTGAAGCTTTCTTT.

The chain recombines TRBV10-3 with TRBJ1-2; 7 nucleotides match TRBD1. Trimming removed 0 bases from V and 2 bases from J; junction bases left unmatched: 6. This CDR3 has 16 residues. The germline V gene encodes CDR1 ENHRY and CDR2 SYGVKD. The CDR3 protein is CAISESPDRANYGYTF. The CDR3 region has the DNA TGTGCCATCAGTGAGTCTCCCGACAGGGCCAACTATGGCTACACCTTC.

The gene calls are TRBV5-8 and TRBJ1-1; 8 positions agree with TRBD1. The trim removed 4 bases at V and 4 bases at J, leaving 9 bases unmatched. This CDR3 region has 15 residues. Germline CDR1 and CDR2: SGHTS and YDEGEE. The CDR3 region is CASSRRTGWVTEAFF. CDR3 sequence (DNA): TGTGCCAGCAGCCGAAGGACAGGGTGGGTCACTGAAGCTTTCTTT.

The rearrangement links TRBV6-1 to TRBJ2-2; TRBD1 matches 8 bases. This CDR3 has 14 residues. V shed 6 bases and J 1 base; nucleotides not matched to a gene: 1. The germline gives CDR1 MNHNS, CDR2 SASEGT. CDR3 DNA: TGTGCCAGCAGGGGACAGGTGAACACCGGGGAGCTGTTTTTT. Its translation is CASRGQVNTGELFF.